This T cell receptor (beta chain) was sequenced for a study of response to subunit inactivated influenza vaccine. TCRdb reprocessed the RT-PCR reads via MiXCR and lists one record per CDR3 protein. The sample records about 520,000 distinct CDR3 sequences, approximately 6.9% being singletons. This clonotype was seen repeatedly, ten times or more. Its matching antigen is unknown. Study-wide points: Each seasonal influenza vaccination, the authors suggested, recruits few new T cells.

Trimming took 2 bases from V and 0 from J, leaving 11 bases between them. CDR1 is SGHKS and CDR2 is YYEKEE in the germline V gene (reference sequence). The length of the CDR3 is 15 residues. The chain couples TRBV5-5 to TRBJ2-5; D is unclear. This receptor was identified in a man aged 50 to 69 who received an inactivated influenza vaccine. Sequencing was performed on PBMCs from blood, taken less than 30 months after vaccination. The CDR3 DNA reads as TGTGCCAGCAGCTTTCAATCCGGGTACCAAGAGACCCAGTACTTC. Its translation is CASSFQSGYQETQYF. Combining the CDR3 with reference TRBV5-5 and TRBJ2-5 gives the whole variable domain DAGVTQSPTHLIKTRGQQVTLRCSPISGHKSVSWYQQVLGQGPQFIFQYYEKEERGRGNFPDRFSARQFPNYSSELNVNALLLGDSALYLCASSFQSGYQETQYFGPGTRLLVL.